This record concerns one T cell receptor beta chain sequence. This sample stems from a study of cytomegalovirus exposure and HLA in healthy donors. Across the study: Prior work identified 95 million to 120 million unique TCR beta sequences in roughly 180 million T cells.

In germline, CDR1 is SGHTA, CDR2 FQGTGA. With V trimmed by 2 bases and J by 7 bases, 12 bases remained unmatched. The CDR3 contains 18 residues. It was with 60 Vbeta and 13 Jbeta primers that the PCR ran. Using immunoSEQ multiplex PCR, the repertoire was profiled, and TCRdb retains in-frame clones only, with some absent. The sample consists of roughly 150,000 clones, almost 80% of them appearing once. The chain links TRBV7-3 to TRBJ2-1; 12 bases are shared with TRBD2. Material for sequencing was PBMCs. The sequence was obtained from a woman in her 30s in good health and CMV-seronegative. The chain's CDR3 is CASSLFPSGGAKGNEQFF. CDR3 nucleotides: TGTGCCAGCAGCTTATTCCCTAGCGGGGGGGCTAAGGGAAATGAGCAGTTCTTC.